These 20 T cell receptor beta chains originate from one sample sequenced in a study of T cells in women clearing cervical HPV infection. Sequencing used immunoSEQ multiplex PCR; TCRdb keeps in-frame clones, though not all of them. Its table records around 30,000 clones. The specimen was blood buffy coat. The source of these receptors is a woman between 18 and 70 years old with a cervical HPV16 infection that either progressed to CIN3+ or cleared (not recorded which).

Concerning this clone itself: The read terminates 3 residues ahead of where the CDR3 ends, so the germline J gene completes it. The chain carries TRBV7-9 and TRBJ2-5; a weak D match, TRBD1 (6 bases). V lost 1 base and J lost 6, with 15 bases in between. This CDR3 is built from 15 residues. The V gene's germline CDR1 is SEHNR and CDR2 FQNEAQ (reference sequence). The CDR3 sequence: CASSLDLLTGKTQYF. The CDR3 DNA, read in part, is TGTGCCAGCAGCTTAGATCTGTTAACAGGGAAGACC.

Notes on this clone: The read terminates 3 residues ahead of where the CDR3 ends, so the germline J gene completes it. The chain employs TRBV4-2 and TRBJ2-5; 11 bases map to TRBD2. Germline lookup yields CDR1 LGHNA and CDR2 YNFKEQ. Trimming cost V 0 bases and J 2 bases; bases outside gene matches: 2. This CDR3 contains 16 residues. This CDR3 reads CASSQDVAGGQETQYF. The DNA read from the CDR3 is TGTGCCAGCAGCCAAGACGTAGCGGGGGGGCAAGAGACC.

Notes on this clone: The sequence runs out 3 residues before the end of the CDR3; the remainder is reconstructed from the germline J gene. J is TRBJ2-1 and V is TRBV18; D unresolved. V was shortened by 4 bases and J by 0 bases, with 10 bases between the two germline ends. The CDR3 totals 15 residues. In germline, CDR1 is KGHSH, CDR2 LQKENI. Partial CDR3 DNA: TGTGCCAGCTCACAAACGCGGAGCTCCTACAATGAG. Protein: CASSQTRSSYNE. The whole CDR3 is CASSQTRSSYNEQFF.

As for this clone: The read finishes 3 residues shy of the CDR3 end, and the germline J gene is used to complete it. The chain combines TRBV7-9 with TRBJ1-3; 7 bases fit TRBD1. Losses at the gene ends were 9 bases for V and 1 base for J; bases not matched to a gene: 9. The CDR3 spans 15 residues. Per the germline V gene, CDR1 is SEHNR and CDR2 is FQNEAQ (reference sequence). The DNA read from the CDR3 is TGTGCCAGTGACAGGGACCTCTTGTCTGGAAACACC. It translates to CASDRDLLSGNT. Given in full, the CDR3 is CASDRDLLSGNTIYF.

In the case of this clone: The read terminates 3 residues ahead of where the CDR3 ends, so the germline J gene completes it. The genes are TRBV6-1 and TRBJ1-5; TRBD1 aligns across 12 bases. The V and J ends lost 4 bases and 6 bases, in that order; junction bases with no gene match: 7. CDR3 size: 16 residues. Germline V gene lookup returns CDR1 MNHNS and CDR2 SASEGT. CDR3 in amino acids: CASSVGTGGLGQPQHF. CDR3 DNA, as far as it was read: TGTGCCAGCAGTGTTGGGACAGGGGGCTTGGGTCAGCCC.

To note about this clone: Read sequence stops 3 residues before the CDR3 end, and the germline J gene provides the missing end. The V call is TRBV2, the J call TRBJ2-1; no clear D gene. The CDR3 loop spans 14 amino acids. In germline, CDR1 is SNHLY, CDR2 FYNNEI. Trimming stripped 5 bases from V and 9 bases from J, with 17 bases between. The CDR3: CASSPFARDGEQFF. CDR3 DNA (partial): TGTGCCAGCAGTCCATTCGCCCGCGATGGTGAG.

Concerning this clone: The CDR3 end lies 3 residues beyond the end of the read and is filled in from the germline J gene. V is TRBV7-2 and J is TRBJ1-3; D ambiguous. The CDR3 sequence is 13 residues long. Germline V gives CDR1 SGHTA, CDR2 FQGNSA. V was shortened by 5 bases and J by 0 bases, with 5 bases between the two germline ends. CDR3 in amino acids: CASSLLSGNTIYF. The sequenced CDR3 bases are TGTGCCAGCAGCCTACTCTCTGGAAACACC.

On this clone: The CDR3 end falls 3 residues outside the read, so it is completed with the germline J gene. This chain joins TRBV6-2 or TRBV6-3 and TRBJ2-5, with TRBD2 identical over 8 bases. Germline values: CDR1 MNHEY, CDR2 SVGEGT. This CDR3 spans 14 amino acids. The J segment lost 4 bases and the V segment lost 5 bases, leaving 6 bases of the junction unmatched. The CDR3 sequence is CASSPAAGGETQYF. The DNA read from the CDR3 is TGTGCCAGCAGTCCTGCCGCGGGGGGAGAGACC.

On this clone: The DNA ends 3 residues before the CDR3 does, and the rest of the CDR3 is filled in from the germline J gene. Other DNA sequences in the same sample also yield this CDR3. V is TRBV6-1 and J is TRBJ1-1, with unresolved D. The CDR3 covers 14 residues. CDR1 is MNHNS and CDR2 is SASEGT in the germline V gene. The CDR3 DNA, read in part, is TGTGCCAGCAGTGAAGCATTCTCCTACGCGGGG. Translation: CASSEAFSYAG. The complete CDR3 sequence is CASSEAFSYAGAFF.

In regard to this clone: The read ends 3 residues before the CDR3 terminus; that terminus is restored from the germline J gene. V is TRBV5-4 and J is TRBJ2-3; D is perhaps TRBD1 (5 bases). CDR1 SGHNT and CDR2 YYREEE come from the germline V gene (reference sequence). V was clipped by 3 bases and J by 2 bases, with 10 bases between them. The CDR3 extends over 14 amino acids. The CDR3 bases that were read are TGTGCCAGCAGCTCCAGGGATTTCACAGATACG. Protein: CASSSRDFTDT. The CDR3 as a whole reads CASSSRDFTDTQYF.

CDR3 in amino acids: CASSLLGTLYNSPLFF. The covered CDR3 bases are TGTGCCAGCAGCCTTCTAGGGACACTGTATAATTCACCG. The V gene is TRBV14, the J gene TRBJ2-2, with a possible D match to TRBD1 (6 bases). The read comes to an end 3 residues before the CDR3 does, leaving the germline J gene to fill in the end. Germline assignment: CDR1 SGHDN and CDR2 FVKESK. CDR3 length: 16 residues.

To note about this clone: The read ends 3 residues early relative to the CDR3; the germline J gene fills the gap. V and J are TRBV10-3 and TRBJ2-3; TRBD1 might be the D (7 bases). This CDR3 is 15 amino acids long. The V gene lost 4 bases and the J gene lost 2 bases, with 13 bases spanning the gap. The germline CDR1 and CDR2 sequences are ENHRY and SYGVKD. CDR3 DNA (partial): TGTGCCATCAGTGGTGCAGGGGGGATCACAGATACG. It is translated as CAISGAGGITDT. The CDR3 in its entirety is CAISGAGGITDTQYF.

Points on this clone: Coverage ceases 3 residues before the CDR3 finishes, and the germline J gene fills in the end. The chain has TRBV11-2 and TRBJ2-1, with 7 bases fitting TRBD2. Germline values: CDR1 SGHAT, CDR2 FQNNGV. The CDR3 is 14 amino acids. V trimming: 3 bases; J trimming: 9 bases; junction bases outside the gene matches: 8. The covered CDR3 bases are TGTGCCAGCAGCTTTGGGGGGGGTATTGGTGAG. Its protein is CASSFGGGIGE. The whole CDR3 is CASSFGGGIGEQFF.

Worth noting for this clone: Sequencing ends 3 residues short of the CDR3 end; the germline J gene provides the rest. The chain carries TRBV5-1 and TRBJ1-1; possible D gene TRBD1, 5 bases. Germline V gives CDR1 SGHRS, CDR2 YFSETQ. Between the trimmed V and J ends, which lost 2 bases and 3 bases, there was a span of 14 bases. The CDR3 is 15 residues long. Here the CDR3 reads CASSFGRAADTEAFF. CDR3 DNA, as far as it was read: TGCGCCAGCAGCTTTGGCAGGGCCGCGGACACTGAA.

Remarks on this clone: The read finishes 3 residues shy of the CDR3 end, and the germline J gene is used to complete it. V usage is TRBV6-4 and J usage is TRBJ2-1; TRBD1 agrees at 7 bases. The CDR3 length is 14 residues. Per germline, CDR1 MRHNA and CDR2 SNTAGT. The J segment lost 5 bases and the V segment lost 5 bases, leaving 6 bases of the junction unmatched. The CDR3 region is CASSYSTGHNEQFF. The CDR3 bases that were read are TGTGCCAGCAGTTATTCGACAGGGCACAATGAG.

Details on this clone: The read falls 3 residues short of the CDR3 end, and the missing part is taken from the germline J gene. The chain links TRBV29-1 to TRBJ2-3; TRBD1 agrees at 7 bases. Per germline, CDR1 SQVTM and CDR2 ANQGSEA. V dropped 5 bases and J dropped 2; count of bases not matched to a gene: 4. This CDR3 region has 13 residues. CDR3 DNA, as far as it was read: TGCAGCGTTCCCACAGGGGACACAGATACG. It translates to CSVPTGDTDT. The entire CDR3 reads CSVPTGDTDTQYF.

Points on this clone: Read data end 3 residues before the CDR3 end; the end is taken from the germline J gene. The chain is built from TRBV4-1 and TRBJ1-4; no clear D. Trimming took off 4 bases at V and 0 bases at J, with 12 bases between the two ends. The CDR3 length is 16 residues. CDR1 is MGHRA and CDR2 is YSYEKL in the germline V gene. The sequenced part of the CDR3 DNA is TGCGCCAGCAGCCTACAGCCTACTGCAACTAATGAAAAA. Protein: CASSLQPTATNEK. The complete CDR3 protein is CASSLQPTATNEKLFF.

A remark on this clone: The read terminates 3 residues ahead of where the CDR3 ends, so the germline J gene completes it. The rearrangement joins TRBV6-2 or TRBV6-3 to TRBJ2-1; the D is unclear. Germline CDR1 is MNHEY and CDR2 is SVGEGT. The CDR3 totals 13 residues. Trimming removed 4 bases from V and 0 bases from J, with 4 bases in between. The sequenced CDR3 bases are TGTGCCAGCAGTTCTAGCTCCTACAATGAG. Its translation is CASSSSSYNE. The whole CDR3 protein is CASSSSSYNEQFF.

As to this clone: The read stops 3 residues short of the end of the CDR3; the missing end is completed from the germline J gene. This chain joins TRBV5-6 and TRBJ1-2, with TRBD1 as a possible D gene (5 bases). The germline CDR1 and CDR2 sequences are SGHDT and YYEEEE. The CDR3 is 14 residues long. The sequenced part of the CDR3 DNA is TGTGCCAGCAGCTTTTTCGGGGGGTCCTACGAG. It codes for CASSFFGGSYE. The complete CDR3 protein is CASSFFGGSYEYTF.

In the case of this clone: The read gets to within 3 residues of the CDR3 end, and the germline J gene fills in the rest. The rearrangement uses TRBV30 and TRBJ2-5; TRBD1 is a possible D gene (5 bases). Germline assignment: CDR1 GTSNPN and CDR2 SVGIG (reference sequence). The CDR3 runs 13 residues. V shed 0 bases and J shed 3 bases, with 8 bases lying between them. The CDR3 bases that were read are TGTGCCTGGAGTGTTGGCAGGGAAGAGACC. Protein sequence: CAWSVGREET. In full, the CDR3 reads CAWSVGREETQYF. Supplemented by reference TRBV30 and TRBJ2-5, the full variable domain reads SQTIHQWPATLVQPVGSPLSLECTVEGTSNPNLYWYRQAAGRGLQLLFYSVGIGQISSEVPQNLSASRPQDRQFILSSKKLLLSDSGFYLCAWSVGREETQYFGPGTRLLVL.